A single sample is the source of the 10 T cell receptor beta chains below, sequenced in a study of Siglec-9 on CD8 T cells in melanoma. Sequenced by immunoSEQ multiplex PCR; TCRdb stores in-frame clones only, minus some. The sample consists of approximately 39,000 clones, 65% to 85% of them appearing once. The sample consisted of Siglec-9- CD8+ T cells sorted from blood. All receptors come from a human donor in good health.

CDR3 sequence (DNA): TGTGCCACCAGGAGCTTATTGAGCGGGGCCTACGAGCAGTACTTC. Its protein product is CATRSLLSGAYEQYF. The chain combines TRBV15 with TRBJ2-7; the match to TRBD2 covers 7 bases. J gave up 2 bases and V 6 bases, and 10 bases lay outside the gene matches. The V gene's germline CDR1 is LNHNV and CDR2 YYDKDF (reference sequence). This CDR3 spans 15 amino acids.

The chain links TRBV19 to TRBJ1-1, with D tentatively TRBD1 (5 bases). Germline values: CDR1 LNHDA, CDR2 SQIVND (reference sequence). Trimming stripped 5 bases from V and 1 base from J, with 11 bases between. This CDR3 spans 14 amino acids. The CDR3 protein is CASSYAQGNTEAFF. In nucleotides, the CDR3 is TGTGCCAGTAGTTATGCCCAGGGGAACACTGAAGCTTTCTTT. The complete variable domain, with remaining parts taken from reference TRBV19 and TRBJ1-1, reads DGGITQSPKYLFRKEGQNVTLSCEQNLNHDAMYWYRQDPGQGLRLIYYSQIVNDFQKGDIAEGYSVSREKKESFPLTVTSAQKNPTAFYLCASSYAQGNTEAFFGQGTRLTVV.

The genes are TRBV19 and TRBJ2-1; D gene ambiguous. The CDR3 is made up of 15 amino acids. Germline V gene data show CDR1 as LNHDA and CDR2 as SQIVND (reference sequence). V was cut by 0 bases and J by 0 bases, with 6 bases left in between. This CDR3 is CASSIDVSSYNEQFF. The CDR3 bases are TGTGCCAGTAGTATAGACGTGAGCTCCTACAATGAGCAGTTCTTC.

The J gene is TRBJ1-1, the V gene TRBV30; the D gene is possibly TRBD1 (5 bases). The ends were cut back, 2 bases at V and 6 bases at J, with 7 bases in the middle. Germline V lookup: CDR1 GTSNPN, CDR2 SVGIG (reference sequence). The length of the CDR3 is 11 residues. CDR3 DNA: TGTGCCTGGAGTTTAGGGGCTGAAGCTTTCTTT. It encodes CAWSLGAEAFF.

This sequence joins TRBV2 and TRBJ1-4; maybe TRBD1 (5 bases). The CDR3 has 13 residues. The germline V gene encodes CDR1 SNHLY and CDR2 FYNNEI. The V end lost 10 bases, the J end lost 1 base, and 10 bases lay between the germline ends. As DNA, the CDR3 is TGTGCCACCTGGGGGTTAACTAATGAAAAACTGTTTTTT. This translates into CATWGLTNEKLFF.

This chain connects TRBV9 to TRBJ2-7, with TRBD2 matching over 7 bases. The V segment lost 2 bases and the J segment 1 base; nucleotides outside the gene matches: 6. The V gene's germline CDR1 is SGDLS and CDR2 YYNGEE. This CDR3 comprises 15 residues. CDR3 bases: TGTGCCAGCAGCGTTACCGCTAGCGGATCCTACGAGCAGTACTTC. The encoded protein is CASSVTASGSYEQYF.

Only one count was recorded for this clone. The chain couples TRBV4-1 to TRBJ1-2; no clear D gene. The germline V gene encodes CDR1 MGHRA and CDR2 YSYEKL. The CDR3 is 13 amino acids. V was trimmed by 4 bases and J by 0 bases, leaving 6 bases between them. The CDR3 loop reads CASSLGANYGYTF. The DNA for the CDR3 is TGCGCCAGCAGCCTTGGAGCTAACTATGGCTACACCTTC.

The gene calls are TRBV28 and TRBJ2-7; D is possibly TRBD1 (6 bases). The germline gives CDR1 MDHEN, CDR2 SYDVKM. CDR3 length: 16 amino acids. Trimming left V 4 bases short and J 2 bases short, with 18 bases between. CDR3 protein: CASSWGEFRGAYEQYF. In nucleotides, the CDR3 is TGTGCCAGCAGTTGGGGCGAATTCAGGGGCGCCTACGAGCAGTACTTC.

This sequence joins TRBV7-8 and TRBJ2-5, with TRBD1 as a possible D gene (5 bases). Germline CDR1 is SGHVS and CDR2 is FQNEAQ. This CDR3 comprises 15 residues. V gave up 2 bases and J gave up 5 bases, with 15 bases separating them. This chain's CDR3 is CASSLRVPQGETQYF. Written as DNA, the CDR3 is TGTGCCAGCAGCTTAAGGGTCCCGCAGGGCGAGACCCAGTACTTC.

The V and J genes are TRBV2 and TRBJ1-1; 7 positions match TRBD1. The germline V gene encodes CDR1 SNHLY and CDR2 FYNNEI. There are 15 residues in the CDR3. The J segment lost 0 bases and the V segment lost 6 bases, leaving 7 bases of the junction unmatched. CDR3 nucleotides: TGTGCCAGCAGCCCCAGGACAGGCATGAACACTGAAGCTTTCTTT. It codes for CASSPRTGMNTEAFF.